This passage covers 11 T cell receptor beta chains from one sample sequenced in a study of blood T cells in healthy people across ages. With a J-beta primer mix and a sample-barcoded 5' primer, a second PCR ran 7 to 11 cycles. TCRdb re-called the 5' RACE reads with MiXCR, one entry per CDR3 protein. The top ten hold about a quarter of the sample, which has approximately 830,000 distinct CDR3 sequences, about 62% seen once. Specimen: blood. The receptors come from a man between 25 and 39 years old in good health.

The chain links TRBV6-6 to TRBJ2-7, with 7 nucleotides matching TRBD2. The CDR3 is 10 amino acids. CDR1 and CDR2 from the germline V gene are MNHNY and SVGAGI (reference sequence). The J segment lost 12 bases and the V segment lost 11 bases, leaving 10 bases of the junction unmatched. CDR3 loop: CAANLWEGYF. In DNA form, the CDR3 reads TGTGCCGCCAACCTCTGGGAGGGGTACTTC.

This chain links TRBV7-2 with TRBJ2-7; D unclear. CDR1 and CDR2 (germline): SGHTA, FQGNSA. The CDR3 consists of 12 residues. V was clipped by 3 bases and J by 2 bases, with 5 bases between them. The CDR3 spells CASSFHTYEQYF. Written as DNA, the CDR3 is TGTGCCAGCAGCTTCCACACCTACGAGCAGTACTTC.

This chain links TRBV7-2 with TRBJ2-7; possible D gene TRBD2, 6 bases. The V and J ends lost 0 bases and 7 bases respectively, with 19 bases between them. Per the germline V gene, CDR1 is SGHTA and CDR2 is FQGNSA. This CDR3 is 16 amino acids long. CDR3 nucleotides: TGTGCCAGCAGCTTAGCGCGGGGTTCCTCCTACAATGAGCAGTACTTC. Protein product: CASSLARGSSYNEQYF.

The sample holds a few counts of this clonotype. This sequence joins TRBV29-1 and TRBJ2-7; 7 nucleotides line up with TRBD1. CDR1 is SQVTM and CDR2 is ANQGSEA in the germline V gene. The trim removed 7 bases at V and 2 bases at J, leaving 8 bases unmatched. This CDR3 has 13 amino acids. The CDR3, as DNA: TGCAGCGCCGGGACAGCTCCTGCCTACGAGCAGTACTTC. Residues: CSAGTAPAYEQYF.

J is TRBJ2-7 and V is TRBV11-2, with D tentatively TRBD2 (7 bases). Germline V lookup: CDR1 SGHAT, CDR2 FQNNGV. The CDR3 totals 15 residues. The germline V and J ends were trimmed by 5 bases and 2 bases, with 16 bases remaining between them. CDR3 residues: CASSPAGRGTYEQYF. CDR3 nucleotide sequence: TGTGCCAGCAGCCCGGCGGGGAGGGGGACCTACGAGCAGTACTTC.

V gene TRBV9 combines with J gene TRBJ2-7; perhaps TRBD2 as D (6 bases). V lost 4 bases and J lost 0, with 14 bases in between. The CDR3 runs to 15 residues. Germline V gene data show CDR1 as SGDLS and CDR2 as YYNGEE. The DNA for the CDR3 is TGTGCCAGCAGCCCGGGACTGAGCGGCTCCTACGAGCAGTACTTC. Its translation: CASSPGLSGSYEQYF.

This clonotype was counted between two and nine times. The chain uses TRBV4-1 and TRBJ2-2, with 15 bases fitting TRBD2. Germline loops: CDR1 MGHRA, CDR2 YSYEKL. V gave up 4 bases and J gave up 0 bases; unmatched junction bases: 3. The CDR3 extends over 18 amino acids. In nucleotides, the CDR3 is TGCGCCAGCAGCCCGGGACTAGCGGGGGGCACGAACACCGGGGAGCTGTTTTTT. Amino acid sequence: CASSPGLAGGTNTGELFF.

The chain combines TRBV28 with TRBJ2-4; D ambiguous. The J call may not be correct, given that the DNA end is closer to TRBJ2-7. The germline gives CDR1 MDHEN, CDR2 SYDVKM. The length of the CDR3 is 14 residues. In nucleotides, the CDR3 is TGTGCCAGCAGTTTCGGGCTAGTTCTGTACGAGCAGTACTTC. Protein sequence: CASSFGLVLYEQYF.

This chain uses TRBV20-1 with TRBJ2-6; 9 bases align to TRBD1. The germline V gene has CDR1 DFQATT and CDR2 SNEGSKA (reference sequence). V lost 5 bases, J lost 1 base, and 6 bases stayed unmatched. The CDR3 covers 16 residues. The CDR3 sequence: CSAPLDRGSGANVLTF. Here the CDR3 DNA reads TGCAGTGCTCCGTTGGACAGGGGATCTGGGGCCAACGTCCTGACTTTC.

V gene TRBV4-2 combines with J gene TRBJ2-3; 11 bases are a match to TRBD2. There are 18 residues in the CDR3. The V gene end was trimmed by 1 base and the J gene end by 0 bases; junction bases not matched to a gene: 6. CDR1 is LGHNA and CDR2 is YNFKEQ in the germline V gene. CDR3 in DNA: TGTGCCAGCAGCCAAGTTCTAGCGGGGGGTCTTAGCACAGATACGCAGTATTTT. Its translation: CASSQVLAGGLSTDTQYF.

The chain joins TRBV10-3 to TRBJ1-1, with 8 bases aligning to TRBD1. J gave up 1 base and V 11 bases, and 6 bases lay outside the gene matches. Germline CDR1 and CDR2: ENHRY and SYGVKD. The CDR3 spans 13 residues. The CDR3 sequence is CAHQGQGNTEAFF. CDR3 bases: TGTGCCCATCAAGGACAGGGGAACACTGAAGCTTTCTTT.